Listed below are T cell receptor beta chains from one sample, sequenced in a study of T cell responses to AZD1222 COVID-19 vaccine. This table comes from immunoSEQ multiplex PCR, and its TCRdb copy is limited to in-frame clones, with some not included. The sample lists some 150,000 clones; more than 75% were seen once. The sequencing used peripheral blood, collected 28 days after the second AZD1222 dose. The receptors come from an adult who received the AZD1222 COVID-19 vaccine. CDR3s include the opening cysteine and the closing phenylalanine or tryptophan. The D gene is left open where the match is weak. A clone size is listed for some rows: how often the clone was seen (once, few, many), or a class if it is expanded.

clone size	V gene	D gene	J gene	CDR3 protein	CDR3 DNA
-	TRBV3-1/TRBV3-2	-	TRBJ2-7	CASRDSYEQYF	TGTGCCAGCAGGGATTCCTACGAGCAGTACTTC
-	TRBV7-9	-	TRBJ2-3	CASSTDTDTQYF	TGTGCCAGCAGCACGGACACAGATACGCAGTATTTT
few	TRBV7-9	TRBD1	TRBJ1-6	CASSHVWDRPDSPLHF	TGTGCCAGCAGCCATGTTTGGGACAGGCCTGATTCACCCCTCCACTTT
-	TRBV7-9	-	TRBJ2-1	CASSPPALFGEQFF	TGTGCCAGCAGCCCCCCCGCGCTATTCGGTGAGCAGTTCTTC
-	TRBV3-1/TRBV3-2	-	TRBJ1-5	CASSQDRGQPQHF	TGTGCCAGCAGCCAAGATCGGGGTCAGCCCCAGCATTTT
-	TRBV11-2	TRBD1	TRBJ1-2	CASSLRQGGLGGYTF	TGTGCCAGCAGCCTCCGACAGGGCGGCTTGGGGGGCTACACCTTC
-	TRBV4-1	-	TRBJ1-1	CASSQPSDRKAFF	TGCGCCAGCAGCCAACCCTCCGACCGAAAAGCTTTCTTT
-	TRBV5-8	-	TRBJ2-3	CASSVDRQTQYF	TGTGCCAGCAGCGTCGACAGGCAAACGCAGTATTTT
-	TRBV30	-	TRBJ2-4	CAWSFGNIQYF	TGTGCCTGGAGTTTTGGAAACATTCAGTACTTC
-	TRBV11-2	-	TRBJ1-2	CASSQDERYGYTF	TGTGCCAGCAGCCAGGACGAACGCTATGGCTACACCTTC
-	TRBV4-1	TRBD1	TRBJ1-2	CASSQRGQGNYGYTF	TGCGCCAGCAGCCAACGGGGACAGGGGAACTATGGCTACACCTTC
-	TRBV13	-	TRBJ2-2	CASSLRPSTGELFF	TGTGCCAGCAGCTTAAGACCGTCCACCGGGGAGCTGTTTTTT
-	TRBV2	-	TRBJ1-4	CASAPDSGRKLFF	TGTGCCAGCGCCCCAGACTCGGGTCGGAAACTGTTTTTT
-	TRBV3-1/TRBV3-2	TRBD2	TRBJ2-7	CASSLYTSGPSYEQYF	TGTGCCAGCAGCCTATACACTAGCGGGCCGTCCTACGAGCAGTACTTC
-	TRBV21-1	-	TRBJ1-5	CASSKLRTDTSNQPQHF	TGTGCCAGCAGCAAACTTCGGACAGACACTAGCAATCAGCCCCAGCATTTT
-	TRBV3-1/TRBV3-2	-	TRBJ1-6	CASSQALPSYNSPLHF	TGTGCCAGCAGCCAAGCTCTGCCCTCCTATAATTCACCCCTCCACTTT
-	TRBV11-1	-	TRBJ1-4	CASSFNGARELFF	TGTGCCAGCAGCTTCAACGGGGCCAGGGAACTGTTTTTT